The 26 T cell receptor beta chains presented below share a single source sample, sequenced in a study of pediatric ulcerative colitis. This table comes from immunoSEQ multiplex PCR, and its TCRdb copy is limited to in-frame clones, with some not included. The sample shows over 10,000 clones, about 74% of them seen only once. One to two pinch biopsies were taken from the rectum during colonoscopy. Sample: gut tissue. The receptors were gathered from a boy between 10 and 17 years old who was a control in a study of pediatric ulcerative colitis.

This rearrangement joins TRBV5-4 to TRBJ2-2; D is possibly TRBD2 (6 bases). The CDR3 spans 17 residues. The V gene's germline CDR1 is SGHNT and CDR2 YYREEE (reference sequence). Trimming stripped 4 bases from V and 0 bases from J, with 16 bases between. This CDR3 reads CASSLGPERANTGELFF. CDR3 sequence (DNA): TGTGCCAGCAGCCTGGGGCCGGAGCGGGCGAACACCGGGGAGCTGTTTTTT.

CDR3 sequence reads: CAWSGTGHEKLFF. CDR3 nucleotide sequence: TGTGCCTGGAGCGGGACAGGCCATGAAAAACTGTTTTTT. The V and J genes are TRBV30 and TRBJ1-4; 8 bases align to TRBD1. V dropped 3 bases and J dropped 6; count of bases not matched to a gene: 3. The germline CDR1 and CDR2 sequences are GTSNPN and SVGIG (reference sequence). The CDR3 is 13 residues long.

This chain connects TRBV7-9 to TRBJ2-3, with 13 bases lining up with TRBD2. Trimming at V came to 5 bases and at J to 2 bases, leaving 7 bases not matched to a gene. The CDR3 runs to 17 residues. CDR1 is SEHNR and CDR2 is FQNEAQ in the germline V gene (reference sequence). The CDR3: CASSPPGLAGLTDTQYF. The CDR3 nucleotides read TGTGCCAGCAGCCCACCGGGACTAGCGGGGCTCACAGATACGCAGTATTTT.

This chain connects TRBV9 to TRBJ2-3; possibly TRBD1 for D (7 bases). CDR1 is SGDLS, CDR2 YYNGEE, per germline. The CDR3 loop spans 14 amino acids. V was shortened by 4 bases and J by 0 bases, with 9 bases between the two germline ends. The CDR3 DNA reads TGTGCCAGCAGCCCAGGGGGGAGCACAGATACGCAGTATTTT. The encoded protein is CASSPGGSTDTQYF.

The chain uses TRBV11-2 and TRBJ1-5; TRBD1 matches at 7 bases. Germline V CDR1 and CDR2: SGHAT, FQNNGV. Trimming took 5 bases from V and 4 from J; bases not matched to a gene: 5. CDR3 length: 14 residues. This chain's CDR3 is CASSHRTGNQPQHF. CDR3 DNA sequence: TGTGCCAGCAGCCATAGGACAGGTAATCAGCCCCAGCATTTT.

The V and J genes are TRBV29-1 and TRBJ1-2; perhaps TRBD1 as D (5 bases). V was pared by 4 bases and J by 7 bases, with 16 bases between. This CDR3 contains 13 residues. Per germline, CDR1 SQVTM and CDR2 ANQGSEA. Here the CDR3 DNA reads TGCAGCGTTGTAAATCCCCCAGGGCTTGGCTACACCTTC. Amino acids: CSVVNPPGLGYTF. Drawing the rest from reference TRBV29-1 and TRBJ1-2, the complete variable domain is SAVISQKPSRDICQRGTSLTIQCQVDSQVTMMFWYRQQPGQSLTLIATANQGSEATYESGFVIDKFPISRPNLTFSTLTVSNMSPEDSSIYLCSVVNPPGLGYTFGSGTRLTVV.

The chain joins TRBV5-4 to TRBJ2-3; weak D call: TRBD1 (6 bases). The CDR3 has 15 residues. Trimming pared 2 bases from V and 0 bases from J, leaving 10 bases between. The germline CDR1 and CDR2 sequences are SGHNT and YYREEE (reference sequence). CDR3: CASSLQGGSTDTQYF. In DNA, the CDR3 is TGTGCCAGCAGCTTACAGGGTGGTAGCACAGATACGCAGTATTTT.

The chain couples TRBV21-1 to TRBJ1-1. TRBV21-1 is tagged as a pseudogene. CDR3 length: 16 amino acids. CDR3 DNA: TGTGCCAGCAGCAAAGCTCGGGAGCCCATGAACACTGAAGCTTTCTTT. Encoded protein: CASSKAREPMNTEAFF.

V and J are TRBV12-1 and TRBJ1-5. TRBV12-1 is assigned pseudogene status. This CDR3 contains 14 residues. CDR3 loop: CASSFDKRNQPQHF. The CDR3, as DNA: TGTGCCAGCAGCTTTGACAAGCGCAATCAGCCCCAGCATTTT.

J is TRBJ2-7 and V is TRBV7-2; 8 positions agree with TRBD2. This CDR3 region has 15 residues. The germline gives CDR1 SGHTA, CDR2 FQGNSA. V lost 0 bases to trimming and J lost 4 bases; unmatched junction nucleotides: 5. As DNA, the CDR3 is TGTGCCAGCAGCTTAGCCGTCGGGAGGGAGTACGAGCAGTACGTC. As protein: CASSLAVGREYEQYV.

The CDR3 region has the DNA TGTGCCAGCAGCGTCACAGGGAGCACAGATACGCAGTATTTT. Amino acids: CASSVTGSTDTQYF. V gene TRBV9 combines with J gene TRBJ2-3; possible D gene TRBD1, 6 bases. Germline values: CDR1 SGDLS, CDR2 YYNGEE. V lost 2 bases and J lost 0, with 7 bases in between. The CDR3 is made up of 14 amino acids.

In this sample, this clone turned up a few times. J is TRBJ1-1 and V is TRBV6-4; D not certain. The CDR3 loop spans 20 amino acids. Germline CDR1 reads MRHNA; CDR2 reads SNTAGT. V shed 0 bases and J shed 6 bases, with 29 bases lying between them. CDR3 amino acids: CASSDSEILSTLVGRSEAFF. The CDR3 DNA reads TGTGCCAGCAGTGACTCGGAAATCCTATCGACCCTAGTGGGTAGGTCTGAAGCTTTCTTT.

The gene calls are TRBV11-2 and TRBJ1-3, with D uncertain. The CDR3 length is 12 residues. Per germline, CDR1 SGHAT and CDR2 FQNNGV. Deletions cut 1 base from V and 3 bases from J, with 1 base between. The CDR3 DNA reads TGTGCCAGCAGCTTAGTTGGAAACACCATATATTTT. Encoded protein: CASSLVGNTIYF.

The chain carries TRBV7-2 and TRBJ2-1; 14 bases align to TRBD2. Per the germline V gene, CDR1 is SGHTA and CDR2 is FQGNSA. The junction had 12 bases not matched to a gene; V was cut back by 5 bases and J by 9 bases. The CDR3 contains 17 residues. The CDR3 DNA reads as TGTGCCAGCAGCACATTGTGGGGACTAGCGGGAGCAGGTGAGCAGTTCTTC. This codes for CASSTLWGLAGAGEQFF.

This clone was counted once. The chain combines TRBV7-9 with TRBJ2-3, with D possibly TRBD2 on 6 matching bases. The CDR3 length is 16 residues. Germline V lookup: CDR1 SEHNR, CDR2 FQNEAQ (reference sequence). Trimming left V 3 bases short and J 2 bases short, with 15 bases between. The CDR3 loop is CASSFWGGGTTDTQYF. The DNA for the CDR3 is TGTGCCAGCAGCTTCTGGGGTGGGGGGACCACAGATACGCAGTATTTT.

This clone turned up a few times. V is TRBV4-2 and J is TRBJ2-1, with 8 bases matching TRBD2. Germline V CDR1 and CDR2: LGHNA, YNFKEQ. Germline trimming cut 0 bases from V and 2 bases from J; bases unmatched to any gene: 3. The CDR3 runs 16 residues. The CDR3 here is CASSQDRGGAYNEQFF. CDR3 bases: TGTGCCAGCAGCCAAGATCGGGGGGGCGCCTACAATGAGCAGTTCTTC.

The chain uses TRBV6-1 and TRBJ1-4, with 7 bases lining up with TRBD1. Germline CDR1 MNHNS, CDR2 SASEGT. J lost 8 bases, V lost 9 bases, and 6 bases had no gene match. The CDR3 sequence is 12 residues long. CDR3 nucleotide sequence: TGTGCCAGTGCGGGACAGATAGAAAAACTGTTTTTT. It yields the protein CASAGQIEKLFF.

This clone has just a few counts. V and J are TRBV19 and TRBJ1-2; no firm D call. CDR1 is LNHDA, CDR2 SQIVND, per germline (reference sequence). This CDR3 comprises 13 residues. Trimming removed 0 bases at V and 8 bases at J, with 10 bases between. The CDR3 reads CASSIDDMSGYTF. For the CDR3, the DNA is TGTGCCAGTAGTATAGATGATATGAGCGGCTACACCTTC.

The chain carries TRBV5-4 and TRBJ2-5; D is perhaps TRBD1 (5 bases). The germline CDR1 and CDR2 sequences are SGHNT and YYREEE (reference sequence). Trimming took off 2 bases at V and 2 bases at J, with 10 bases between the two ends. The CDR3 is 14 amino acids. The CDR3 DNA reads TGTGCCAGCAGCTTTTCAGGGCTGCAAGAGACCCAGTACTTC. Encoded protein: CASSFSGLQETQYF.

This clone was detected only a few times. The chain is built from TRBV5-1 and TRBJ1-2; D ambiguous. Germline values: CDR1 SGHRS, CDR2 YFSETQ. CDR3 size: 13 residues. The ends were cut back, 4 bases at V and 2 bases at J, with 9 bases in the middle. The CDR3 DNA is TGCGCCAGCAGCCGAGACGGGAACTATGGCTACACCTTC. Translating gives CASSRDGNYGYTF.

CDR3 sequence reads: CASSRTSGGTDTQYF. CDR3 nucleotides: TGTGCCAGCAGTAGGACTAGCGGGGGCACAGATACGCAGTATTTT. V is TRBV5-4 and J is TRBJ2-3, with TRBD2 matching over 12 bases. Per germline, CDR1 SGHNT and CDR2 YYREEE (reference sequence). The CDR3 runs to 15 residues. J lost 1 base, V lost 5 bases, and 2 bases had no gene match. Looking up the rest from reference TRBV5-4 and TRBJ2-3 gives the full variable domain: ETGVTQSPTHLIKTRGQQVTLRCSSQSGHNTVSWYQQALGQGPQFIFQYYREEENGRGNFPPRFSGLQFPNYSSELNVNALELDDSALYLCASSRTSGGTDTQYFGPGTRLTVL.

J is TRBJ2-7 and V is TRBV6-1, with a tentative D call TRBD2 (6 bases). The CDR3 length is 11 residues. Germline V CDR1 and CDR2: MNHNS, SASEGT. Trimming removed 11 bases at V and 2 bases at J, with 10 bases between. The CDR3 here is CAALAAYEQYF. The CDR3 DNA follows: TGTGCCGCTTTAGCGGCCTACGAGCAGTACTTC.

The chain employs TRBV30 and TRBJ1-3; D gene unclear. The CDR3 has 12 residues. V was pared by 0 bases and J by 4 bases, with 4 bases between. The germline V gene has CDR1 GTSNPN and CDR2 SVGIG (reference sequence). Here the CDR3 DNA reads TGTGCCTGGAGTGTTGGGGGAAACACCATATATTTT. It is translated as CAWSVGGNTIYF.

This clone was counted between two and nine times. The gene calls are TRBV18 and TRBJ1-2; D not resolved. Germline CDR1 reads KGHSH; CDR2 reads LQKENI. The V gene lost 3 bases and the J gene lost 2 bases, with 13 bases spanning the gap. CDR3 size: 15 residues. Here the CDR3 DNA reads TGTGCCAGCTCACCCACTCCGGACGCCAACTATGGCTACACCTTC. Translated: CASSPTPDANYGYTF.

CDR3 bases: TGTGCTAGTGTTTCCAAGAACCAAGAGACCCAGTACTTC. Translated: CASVSKNQETQYF. This chain joins TRBV12-5 and TRBJ2-5, with no clear D. This CDR3 is built from 13 residues. V was clipped by 7 bases and J by 0 bases, with 9 bases between them. Germline CDR1 is LGHNT and CDR2 is FRNRAP.

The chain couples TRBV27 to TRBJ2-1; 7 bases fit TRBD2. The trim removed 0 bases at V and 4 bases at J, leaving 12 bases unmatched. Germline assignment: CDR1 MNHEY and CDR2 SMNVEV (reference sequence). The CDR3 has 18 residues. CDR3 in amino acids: CASSLSAQEAGKYNEQFF. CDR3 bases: TGTGCCAGCAGTTTATCTGCGCAGGAAGCGGGAAAATACAATGAGCAGTTCTTC.